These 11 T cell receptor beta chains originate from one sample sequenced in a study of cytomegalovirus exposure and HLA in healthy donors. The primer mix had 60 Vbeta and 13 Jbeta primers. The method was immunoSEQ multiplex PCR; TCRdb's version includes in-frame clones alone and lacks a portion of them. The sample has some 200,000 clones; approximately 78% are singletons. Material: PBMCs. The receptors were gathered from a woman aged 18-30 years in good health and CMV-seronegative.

The CDR3 DNA reads TGTGCCAGCAGTGAAGGGCAGAATAGCAATCAGCCCCAGCATTTT. It translates to CASSEGQNSNQPQHF. The rearrangement uses TRBV2 and TRBJ1-5, with unresolved D. The V and J ends lost 1 base and 0 bases respectively, with 7 bases between them. CDR1 is SNHLY and CDR2 is FYNNEI in the germline V gene. The CDR3 totals 15 residues.

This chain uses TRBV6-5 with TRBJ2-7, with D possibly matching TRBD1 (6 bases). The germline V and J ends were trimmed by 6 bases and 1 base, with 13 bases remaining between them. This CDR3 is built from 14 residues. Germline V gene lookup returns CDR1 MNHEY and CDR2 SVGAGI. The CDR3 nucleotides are TGTGCCAGCAGGTCCGGGACAACTTCCTACGAGCAGTACTTC. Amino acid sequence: CASRSGTTSYEQYF.

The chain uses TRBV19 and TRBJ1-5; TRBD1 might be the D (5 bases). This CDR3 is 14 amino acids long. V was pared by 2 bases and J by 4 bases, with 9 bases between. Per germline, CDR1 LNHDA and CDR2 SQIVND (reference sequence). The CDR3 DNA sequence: TGTGCCAGTAGTATAATGGGGGGTAATCAGCCCCAGCATTTT. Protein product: CASSIMGGNQPQHF.

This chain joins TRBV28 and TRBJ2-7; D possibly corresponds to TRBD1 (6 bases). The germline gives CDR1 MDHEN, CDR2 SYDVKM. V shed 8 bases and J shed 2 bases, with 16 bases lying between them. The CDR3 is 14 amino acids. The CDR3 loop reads CASGDRAGAYEQYF. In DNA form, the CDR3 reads TGTGCCAGCGGGGACCGCGCAGGGGCCTACGAGCAGTACTTC.

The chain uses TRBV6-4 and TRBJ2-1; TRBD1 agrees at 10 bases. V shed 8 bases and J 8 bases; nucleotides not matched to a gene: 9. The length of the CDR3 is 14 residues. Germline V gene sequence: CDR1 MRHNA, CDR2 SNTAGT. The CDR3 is CASDRDRGLDEQFF. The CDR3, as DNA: TGTGCCAGCGACCGGGACAGGGGATTGGATGAGCAGTTCTTC.

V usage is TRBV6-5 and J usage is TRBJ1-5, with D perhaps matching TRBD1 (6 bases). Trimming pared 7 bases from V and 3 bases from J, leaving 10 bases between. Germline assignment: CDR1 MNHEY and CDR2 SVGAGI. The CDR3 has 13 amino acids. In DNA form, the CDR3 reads TGTGCCAGCATGGGGGCAGACAATCAGCCCCAGCATTTT. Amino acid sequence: CASMGADNQPQHF.

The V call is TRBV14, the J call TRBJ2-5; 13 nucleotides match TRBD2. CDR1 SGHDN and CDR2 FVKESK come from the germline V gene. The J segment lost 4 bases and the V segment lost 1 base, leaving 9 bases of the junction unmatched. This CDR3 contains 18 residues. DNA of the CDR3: TGTGCCAGCAGCCAAGTAACTAGCGGGGGGGCCGTGGGAGAGACCCAGTACTTC. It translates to CASSQVTSGGAVGETQYF.

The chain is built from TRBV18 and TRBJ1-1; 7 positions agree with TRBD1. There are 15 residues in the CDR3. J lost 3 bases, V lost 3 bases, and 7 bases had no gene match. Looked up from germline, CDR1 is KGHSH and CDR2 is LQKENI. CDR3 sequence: CASSPRQGLDTEAFF. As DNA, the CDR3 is TGTGCCAGCTCACCTCGACAGGGTTTGGACACTGAAGCTTTCTTT.

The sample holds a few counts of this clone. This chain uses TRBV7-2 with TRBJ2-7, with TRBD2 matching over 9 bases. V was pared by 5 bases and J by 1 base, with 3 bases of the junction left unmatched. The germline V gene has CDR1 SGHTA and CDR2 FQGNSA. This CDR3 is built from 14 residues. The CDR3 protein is CASSLSGRSYEQYF. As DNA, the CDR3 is TGTGCCAGCAGCCTTAGCGGGAGATCCTACGAGCAGTACTTC.

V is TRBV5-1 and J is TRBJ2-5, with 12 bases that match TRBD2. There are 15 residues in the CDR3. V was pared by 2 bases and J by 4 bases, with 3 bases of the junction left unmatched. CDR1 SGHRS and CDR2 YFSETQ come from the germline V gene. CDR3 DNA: TGCGCCAGCAGCTTACTAGCGGGAGGAGGAGAGACCCAGTACTTC. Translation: CASSLLAGGGETQYF.

The CDR3 spells CASSLTLPGEQYF. CDR3 sequence (DNA): TGTGCCAGCAGTTTAACGTTGCCGGGCGAGCAGTACTTC. The V and J genes are TRBV27 and TRBJ2-7; D call uncertain. The CDR3 runs 13 residues. The V and J ends lost 2 bases and 6 bases respectively, with 11 bases between them. CDR1 is MNHEY, CDR2 SMNVEV, per germline (reference sequence).